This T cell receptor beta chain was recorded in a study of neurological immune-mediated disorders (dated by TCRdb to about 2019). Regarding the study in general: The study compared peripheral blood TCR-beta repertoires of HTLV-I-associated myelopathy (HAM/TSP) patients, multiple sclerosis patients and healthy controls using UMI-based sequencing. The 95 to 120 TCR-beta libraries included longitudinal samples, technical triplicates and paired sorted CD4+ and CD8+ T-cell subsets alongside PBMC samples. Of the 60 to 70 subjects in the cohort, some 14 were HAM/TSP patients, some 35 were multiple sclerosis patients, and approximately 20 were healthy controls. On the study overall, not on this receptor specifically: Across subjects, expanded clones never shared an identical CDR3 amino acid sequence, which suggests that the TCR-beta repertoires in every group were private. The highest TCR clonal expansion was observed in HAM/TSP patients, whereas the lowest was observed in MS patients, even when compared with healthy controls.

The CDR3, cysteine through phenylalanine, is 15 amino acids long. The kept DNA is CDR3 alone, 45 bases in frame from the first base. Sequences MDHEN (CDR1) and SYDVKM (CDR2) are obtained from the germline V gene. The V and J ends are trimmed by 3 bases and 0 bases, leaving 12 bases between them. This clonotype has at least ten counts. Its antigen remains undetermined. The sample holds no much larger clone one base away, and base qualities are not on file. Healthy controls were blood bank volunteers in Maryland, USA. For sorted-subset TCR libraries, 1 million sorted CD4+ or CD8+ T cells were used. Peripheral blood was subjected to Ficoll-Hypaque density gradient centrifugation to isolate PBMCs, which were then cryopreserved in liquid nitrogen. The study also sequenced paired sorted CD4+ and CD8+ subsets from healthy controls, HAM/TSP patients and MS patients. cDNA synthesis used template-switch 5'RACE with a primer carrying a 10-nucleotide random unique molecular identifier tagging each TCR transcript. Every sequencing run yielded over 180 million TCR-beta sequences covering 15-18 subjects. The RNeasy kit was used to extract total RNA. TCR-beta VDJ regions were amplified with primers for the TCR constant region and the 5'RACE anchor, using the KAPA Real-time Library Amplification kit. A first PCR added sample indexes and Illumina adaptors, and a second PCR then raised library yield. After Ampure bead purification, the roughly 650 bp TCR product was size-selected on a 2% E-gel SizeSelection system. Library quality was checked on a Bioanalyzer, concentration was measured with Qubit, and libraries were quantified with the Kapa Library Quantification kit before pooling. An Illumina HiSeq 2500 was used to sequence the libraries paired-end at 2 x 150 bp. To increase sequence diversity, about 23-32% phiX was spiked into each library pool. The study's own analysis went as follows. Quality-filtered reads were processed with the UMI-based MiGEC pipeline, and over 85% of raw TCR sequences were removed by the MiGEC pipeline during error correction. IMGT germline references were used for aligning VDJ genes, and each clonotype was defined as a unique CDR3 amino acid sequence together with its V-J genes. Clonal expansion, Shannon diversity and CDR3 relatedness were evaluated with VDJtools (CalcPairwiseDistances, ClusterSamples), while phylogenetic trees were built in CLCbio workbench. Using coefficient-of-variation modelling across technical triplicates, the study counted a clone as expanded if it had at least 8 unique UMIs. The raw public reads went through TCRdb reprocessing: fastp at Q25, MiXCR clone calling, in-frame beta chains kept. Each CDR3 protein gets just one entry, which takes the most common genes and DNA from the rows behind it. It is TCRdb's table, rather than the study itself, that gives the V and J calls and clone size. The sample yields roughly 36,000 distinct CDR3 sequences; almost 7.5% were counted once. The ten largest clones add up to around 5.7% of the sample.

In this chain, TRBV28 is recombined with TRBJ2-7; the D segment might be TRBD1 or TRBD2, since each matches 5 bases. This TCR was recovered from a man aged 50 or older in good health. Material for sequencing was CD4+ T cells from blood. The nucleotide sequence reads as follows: TGTGCCAGCAGTTTGTACCGGGACGGCTCCTACGAGCAGTACTTC. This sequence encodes CASSLYRDGSYEQYF. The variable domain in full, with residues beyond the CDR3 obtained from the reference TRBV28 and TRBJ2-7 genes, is DVKVTQSSRYLVKRTGEKVFLECVQDMDHENMFWYRQDPGLGLRLIYFSYDVKMKEKGDIPEGYSVSREKKERFSLILESASTNQTSMYLCASSLYRDGSYEQYFGPGTRLTVT.